A single sample gave rise to the 6 T cell receptor beta chains below, sequenced in a study of PD-1 blockade in classical Hodgkin lymphoma. Every patient was affected by relapse after autologous stem cell transplantation, while exposure to brentuximab vedotin was not uniform. The repertoire was sequenced with immunoSEQ multiplex PCR; TCRdb's copy has only in-frame clones and lacks some. The data show 70,000 to 80,000 clones, with under 95% seen just once and more than 6.5% held by the top ten. This specimen consisted of peripheral blood mononuclear cells (PBMCs), obtained at baseline. These receptors came from a human donor with classical Hodgkin lymphoma.

This chain connects TRBV6-1 to TRBJ1-1, with a weak D call TRBD1 (6 bases). The CDR3 consists of 15 residues. Trimming took off 8 bases at V and 4 bases at J, with 20 bases between the two ends. Per germline, CDR1 MNHNS and CDR2 SASEGT. CDR3 amino acids: CASPLFGGATTEAFF. Here the CDR3 DNA reads TGTGCCAGCCCCCTTTTTGGGGGGGCGACCACTGAAGCTTTCTTT.

The chain links TRBV4-1 to TRBJ2-7; D gene uncertain. CDR1 and CDR2 from the germline V gene are MGHRA and YSYEKL. The CDR3 has 13 residues. V dropped 1 base and J dropped 3 bases, with 7 bases sitting between them. The CDR3 nucleotides read TGCGCCAGCAGCCAAGGTGAGGACTACGAGCAGTACTTC. Translated, it gives CASSQGEDYEQYF.

The chain employs TRBV6-1 and TRBJ2-1; D is undetermined. Deletions cut 1 base from V and 7 bases from J, with 5 bases between. Germline CDR1 is MNHNS and CDR2 is SASEGT. CDR3 size: 12 residues. This CDR3 is CASSEVGNEQFF. The CDR3 DNA reads TGTGCCAGCAGTGAAGTCGGGAATGAGCAGTTCTTC.

The J gene is TRBJ2-3, the V gene TRBV6-4; D is perhaps TRBD2 (5 bases). The CDR3 totals 13 residues. Germline V CDR1 and CDR2: MRHNA, SNTAGT. V lost 5 bases to trimming and J lost 9 bases, with 15 bases between them. The CDR3 protein is CASSPDPTGTQYF. The CDR3 DNA follows: TGTGCCAGCAGTCCCGACCCTACGGGGACGCAGTATTTT.

The V gene is TRBV18, the J gene TRBJ1-1; D is unclear. The V end lost 2 bases, the J end lost 4 bases, and 17 bases lay between the germline ends. Germline CDR1 KGHSH, CDR2 LQKENI. The CDR3 covers 16 residues. CDR3 loop: CASSPATFSLGTEAFF. DNA of the CDR3: TGTGCCAGCTCACCAGCGACCTTCTCATTGGGCACTGAAGCTTTCTTT.

The V call is TRBV5-1, the J call TRBJ2-7; the D gene is possibly TRBD1 (5 bases). The germline V gene has CDR1 SGHRS and CDR2 YFSETQ. The germline V and J ends were trimmed by 2 bases and 3 bases, with 12 bases remaining between them. This CDR3 has 14 residues. CDR3 residues: CASSLGVSGYEQYF. The CDR3 DNA reads TGCGCCAGCAGCTTAGGGGTGAGTGGCTACGAGCAGTACTTC.